The 9 T cell receptor beta chains given below trace back to one sample, sequenced in a study of identical twins. TCRdb passed the 5' RACE reads through MiXCR, listing each CDR3 protein once. In the table there are some 1,600,000 distinct CDR3 sequences, under 35% of which are singletons. Specimen: cord blood. The receptor set was obtained from a newborn girl in good health.

The chain has TRBV3-1 and TRBJ2-3; no definite D call. The V gene's germline CDR1 is LGHDT and CDR2 YNNKEL (reference sequence). Trimming removed 1 base at V and 3 bases at J, with 8 bases between. This CDR3 spans 14 amino acids. DNA for the CDR3: TGTGCCAGCAGCCAAGTACCCCAGACAGATACGCAGTATTTT. Translation gives CASSQVPQTDTQYF.

CDR3 DNA: TGTGCCAGCTTTCGGGAAGCTGCCAATGAGCAGTTCTTC. Translation: CASFREAANEQFF. The chain couples TRBV2 to TRBJ2-1, with D maybe TRBD2 (5 bases). The V and J ends lost 8 bases and 6 bases respectively, with 14 bases between them. Germline V gene sequence: CDR1 SNHLY, CDR2 FYNNEI. The CDR3 runs to 13 residues.

The chain employs TRBV12-3 or TRBV12-4 and TRBJ2-5; 7 bases are a match to TRBD1. The CDR3 runs 17 residues. The V segment lost 3 bases and the J segment 1 base; nucleotides outside the gene matches: 11. This CDR3 is CASSLGTGTAGQETQYF. In DNA form, the CDR3 reads TGTGCCAGCAGTTTGGGGACCGGGACAGCAGGCCAAGAGACCCAGTACTTC.

V is TRBV9 and J is TRBJ1-6; the match to TRBD1 covers 7 bases. CDR3 length: 18 residues. CDR1 and CDR2 (germline): SGDLS, YYNGEE. The V segment lost 4 bases and the J segment 6 bases; nucleotides outside the gene matches: 16. DNA for the CDR3: TGTGCCAGCAGCCCTACATCCACCGGCGACAGGGTTAATTCACCCCTCCACTTT. This codes for CASSPTSTGDRVNSPLHF. Drawing the rest from reference TRBV9 and TRBJ1-6, the complete variable domain is DSGVTQTPKHLITATGQRVTLRCSPRSGDLSVYWYQQSLDQGLQFLIQYYNGEERAKGNILERFSAQQFPDLHSELNLSSLELGDSALYFCASSPTSTGDRVNSPLHFGNGTRLTVT.

This clonotype has a handful of counts. The gene calls are TRBV10-3 and TRBJ2-7, with 8 bases identical to TRBD2. Germline values: CDR1 ENHRY, CDR2 SYGVKD. The CDR3 runs 16 residues. Losses at the gene ends were 6 bases for V and 0 bases for J; bases not matched to a gene: 10. The CDR3 sequence: CAIRPSSGLGSYEQYF. Here the CDR3 DNA reads TGTGCCATCAGGCCATCTAGCGGGCTCGGCTCCTACGAGCAGTACTTC.

This clonotype was seen only a few times. The chain combines TRBV2 with TRBJ2-3; TRBD2 aligns across 13 bases. The germline V gene encodes CDR1 SNHLY and CDR2 FYNNEI. V lost 6 bases to trimming and J lost 5 bases; unmatched junction nucleotides: 11. The CDR3 sequence is 17 residues long. This CDR3 is CASSAGLAGAIGDTQYF. For the CDR3, the DNA is TGTGCCAGCAGCGCCGGACTAGCGGGAGCTATAGGAGATACGCAGTATTTT.

This clonotype was counted a few times. The chain uses TRBV29-1 and TRBJ2-3; TRBD2 agrees at 8 bases. The CDR3 is 15 residues long. The V segment lost 1 base and the J segment 0 bases; nucleotides outside the gene matches: 3. CDR1 and CDR2 from the germline V gene are SQVTM and ANQGSEA. The CDR3 DNA follows: TGCAGCGTTGAAGTTAGCGGGATTAGCACAGATACGCAGTATTTT. Encoded protein: CSVEVSGISTDTQYF.

This clonotype was seen ten or more times. V usage is TRBV29-1 and J usage is TRBJ2-1, with 9 bases fitting TRBD2. Germline lookup yields CDR1 SQVTM and CDR2 ANQGSEA. J gave up 1 base and V 8 bases, and 3 bases lay outside the gene matches. There are 13 residues in the CDR3. The CDR3 here is CSFSGRSYNEQFF. Here the CDR3 DNA reads TGCAGCTTCAGCGGGAGGTCCTACAATGAGCAGTTCTTC.

This clonotype has a handful of counts. V usage is TRBV12-3 or TRBV12-4 and J usage is TRBJ1-5; the D gene is possibly TRBD1 (5 bases). Trimming shortened V by 3 bases and J by 1 base, and 13 bases separated the two germline ends. The CDR3 covers 16 residues. Written as DNA, the CDR3 is TGTGCCAGCAGTTTTTTTGGGGCAGCCAGCAATCAGCCCCAGCATTTT. Translating gives CASSFFGAASNQPQHF.